What follows are 12 T cell receptor beta chains derived from one specimen sequenced in a study of blood T cell repertoires in COVID-19 (TCRdb year 2020). Library creation used the immunoSEQ multiplex PCR assay. TCRdb stores this immuneACCESS table with in-frame sequences only. Part of the clones is absent; in the studies checked, under half of the shortfall reflects unresolved V genes, and no reason is known for the rest. The sample yields some 41,000 clones; roughly nine tenths were counted once. The ten largest clones take up 15% to 17% of the sample. Sequences were obtained from peripheral blood. Receptors were obtained from a man aged 65 to 79 with active COVID-19.

The genes are TRBV2 and TRBJ2-3, with 7 bases identical to TRBD2. CDR1 SNHLY and CDR2 FYNNEI come from the germline V gene. This CDR3 region has 14 residues. Trimming at V came to 5 bases and at J to 0 bases, leaving 2 bases not matched to a gene. CDR3: CASSSGLSTDTQYF. The CDR3 DNA sequence: TGTGCCAGCAGTTCGGGACTAAGCACAGATACGCAGTATTTT.

The V call is TRBV4-2, the J call TRBJ1-6; no firm D call. Germline V gene sequence: CDR1 LGHNA, CDR2 YNFKEQ. V was trimmed by 0 bases and J by 0 bases, leaving 12 bases between them. The CDR3 extends over 18 amino acids. CDR3 sequence reads: CASSQEPRESSYNSPLHF. CDR3 nucleotides: TGTGCCAGCAGCCAAGAGCCACGCGAGAGCTCCTATAATTCACCCCTCCACTTT.

The rearrangement uses TRBV6-2 or TRBV6-3 and TRBJ2-5; 8 bases are a match to TRBD2. The CDR3 extends over 15 amino acids. J gave up 4 bases and V 5 bases, and 9 bases lay outside the gene matches. Per the germline V gene, CDR1 is MNHEY and CDR2 is SVGEGT. The CDR3 nucleotides are TGTGCCAGCAGTGGGCGGGGGGACTTCTCAGAGACCCAGTACTTC. This translates into CASSGRGDFSETQYF.

The chain is built from TRBV19 and TRBJ2-5; tentatively, D is TRBD1 (6 bases). Germline V gives CDR1 LNHDA, CDR2 SQIVND (reference sequence). V shed 1 base and J shed 4 bases, with 16 bases lying between them. The CDR3 totals 16 residues. In nucleotides, the CDR3 is TGTGCCAGTAGTATAGGGGCAGGGGTGCCTGGAGAGACCCAGTACTTC. Translating it yields CASSIGAGVPGETQYF.

This sequence joins TRBV15 and TRBJ2-7; D gene uncertain. V lost 0 bases, J lost 1 base, and 10 bases lay in between. CDR3 length: 15 residues. From germline, CDR1 is LNHNV and CDR2 YYDKDF (reference sequence). The CDR3 spells CATSRDQVLSYEQYF. The CDR3 DNA reads as TGTGCCACCAGCAGAGATCAGGTTTTATCCTACGAGCAGTACTTC.

V and J are TRBV5-4 and TRBJ1-1; the match to TRBD1 covers 7 bases. Losses at the gene ends were 3 bases for V and 6 bases for J; bases not matched to a gene: 11. The CDR3 is 15 residues long. Germline V gene lookup returns CDR1 SGHNT and CDR2 YYREEE (reference sequence). CDR3 residues: CASSSRTGVGSEAFF. In nucleotides, the CDR3 is TGTGCCAGCAGCTCAAGAACAGGGGTGGGCTCTGAAGCTTTCTTT.

The CDR3 loop reads CASSLAGTVNSPLHF. Here the CDR3 DNA reads TGTGCCAGCAGCTTGGCCGGGACAGTTAATTCACCCCTCCACTTT. This chain connects TRBV5-5 to TRBJ1-6, with 7 bases identical to TRBD1. CDR3 length: 15 residues. Germline trimming cut 0 bases from V and 6 bases from J; bases unmatched to any gene: 3. Germline values: CDR1 SGHKS, CDR2 YYEKEE (reference sequence).

The chain links TRBV19 to TRBJ1-4, with 7 nucleotides matching TRBD1. The CDR3 covers 15 residues. Looked up from germline, CDR1 is LNHDA and CDR2 is SQIVND (reference sequence). Trimming at V came to 5 bases and at J to 4 bases, leaving 7 bases not matched to a gene. CDR3 region: CASSLRDRYNEKLFF. The CDR3 DNA reads as TGTGCCAGTAGTCTCCGGGACAGATATAATGAAAAACTGTTTTTT. Full variable domain (remainder filled in from reference TRBV19 and TRBJ1-4): DGGITQSPKYLFRKEGQNVTLSCEQNLNHDAMYWYRQDPGQGLRLIYYSQIVNDFQKGDIAEGYSVSREKKESFPLTVTSAQKNPTAFYLCASSLRDRYNEKLFFGSGTQLSVL.

The chain combines TRBV19 with TRBJ2-7, with 8 bases aligning to TRBD2. With 6 bases clipped from V and 0 bases from J, the junction kept 7 bases outside the gene matches. The CDR3 consists of 15 residues. Per the germline V gene, CDR1 is LNHDA and CDR2 is SQIVND (reference sequence). CDR3 protein: CASRFGGGSSYEQYF. CDR3 nucleotide sequence: TGTGCCAGTAGATTTGGCGGGGGGAGCTCCTACGAGCAGTACTTC.

The chain uses TRBV5-5 and TRBJ2-5; 11 nucleotides line up with TRBD1. V gave up 4 bases and J gave up 5 bases; unmatched junction bases: 4. The CDR3 length is 14 residues. Germline V gene lookup returns CDR1 SGHKS and CDR2 YYEKEE (reference sequence). As DNA, the CDR3 is TGTGCCAGCAGCCGGACAGGGGGCGGGGAGACCCAGTACTTC. It is translated as CASSRTGGGETQYF.

As regards this clone: Other DNA sequences in this sample translate to the same CDR3. The rearrangement links TRBV7-9 to TRBJ2-1; D unclear. CDR1 is SEHNR and CDR2 is FQNEAQ in the germline V gene (reference sequence). The CDR3 has 15 amino acids. Trimming took 3 bases from V and 7 from J, leaving 16 bases between them. CDR3 loop: CASSFPRRLGNEQFF. DNA for the CDR3: TGTGCCAGCAGCTTTCCCCGGCGCCTCGGGAATGAGCAGTTCTTC.

The rearrangement uses TRBV2 and TRBJ1-5, with D possibly being TRBD1 (5 bases). Trimming cost V 3 bases and J 2 bases, with 14 bases left between them. Germline CDR1 is SNHLY and CDR2 is FYNNEI. This CDR3 is 16 amino acids long. The CDR3 is CASSDWGGEGNQPQHF. DNA of the CDR3: TGTGCCAGCAGTGACTGGGGGGGGGAAGGCAATCAGCCCCAGCATTTT.